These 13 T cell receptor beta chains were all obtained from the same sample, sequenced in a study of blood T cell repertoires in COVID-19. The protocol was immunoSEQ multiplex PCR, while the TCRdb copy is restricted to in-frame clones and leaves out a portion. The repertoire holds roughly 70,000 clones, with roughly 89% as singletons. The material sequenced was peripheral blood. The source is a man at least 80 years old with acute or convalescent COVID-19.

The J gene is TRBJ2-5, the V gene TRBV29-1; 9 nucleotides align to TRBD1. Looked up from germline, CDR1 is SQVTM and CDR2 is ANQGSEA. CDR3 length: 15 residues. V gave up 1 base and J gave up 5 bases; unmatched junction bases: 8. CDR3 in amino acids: CSVEAVQGAGETQYF. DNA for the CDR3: TGCAGCGTTGAAGCAGTACAGGGGGCCGGGGAGACCCAGTACTTC.

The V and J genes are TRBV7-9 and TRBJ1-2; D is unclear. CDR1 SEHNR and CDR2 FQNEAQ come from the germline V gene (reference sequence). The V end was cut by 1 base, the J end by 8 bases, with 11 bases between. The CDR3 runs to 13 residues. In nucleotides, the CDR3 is TGTGCCAGCAGCTTAGAAGATTATCGGGGCTACACCTTC. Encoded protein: CASSLEDYRGYTF.

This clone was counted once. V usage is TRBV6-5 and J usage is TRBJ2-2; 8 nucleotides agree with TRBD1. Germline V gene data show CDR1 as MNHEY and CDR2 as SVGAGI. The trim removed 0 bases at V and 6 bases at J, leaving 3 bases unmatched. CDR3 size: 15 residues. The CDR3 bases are TGTGCCAGCAGTTACTCGTGGGACAGGTCCGGGGAGCTGTTTTTT. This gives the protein CASSYSWDRSGELFF.

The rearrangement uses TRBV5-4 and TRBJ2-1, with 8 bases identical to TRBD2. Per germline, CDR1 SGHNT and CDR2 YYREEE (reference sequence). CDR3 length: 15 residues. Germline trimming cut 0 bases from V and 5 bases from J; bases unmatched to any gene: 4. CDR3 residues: CASSLGGGNHNEQFF. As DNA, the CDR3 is TGTGCCAGCAGCTTGGGCGGGGGGAACCACAATGAGCAGTTCTTC.

The DNA for the CDR3 is TGTGCCTGGACCAGACCCGGGACAGCTGGAAACACCATATATTTT. Translation: CAWTRPGTAGNTIYF. The chain carries TRBV30 and TRBJ1-3, with 7 bases lining up with TRBD1. Unmatched junction bases numbered 8, after V lost 4 bases and J lost 2 bases. Germline loops: CDR1 GTSNPN, CDR2 SVGIG (reference sequence). The CDR3 is 15 residues long.

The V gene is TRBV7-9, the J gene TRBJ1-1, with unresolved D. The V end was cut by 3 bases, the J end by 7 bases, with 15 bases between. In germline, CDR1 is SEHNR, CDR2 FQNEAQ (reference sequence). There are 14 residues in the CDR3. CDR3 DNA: TGTGCCAGCAGCTTGAGCCCAGGAGGAGGTGAAGCTTTCTTT. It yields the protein CASSLSPGGGEAFF.

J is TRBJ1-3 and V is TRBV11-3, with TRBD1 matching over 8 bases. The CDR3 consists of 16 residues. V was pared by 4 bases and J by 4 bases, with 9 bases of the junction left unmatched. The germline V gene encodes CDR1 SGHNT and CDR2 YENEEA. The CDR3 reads CASSSSGTGSGNTIYF. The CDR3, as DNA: TGTGCCAGCAGCTCTTCCGGGACAGGTTCGGGAAACACCATATATTTT.

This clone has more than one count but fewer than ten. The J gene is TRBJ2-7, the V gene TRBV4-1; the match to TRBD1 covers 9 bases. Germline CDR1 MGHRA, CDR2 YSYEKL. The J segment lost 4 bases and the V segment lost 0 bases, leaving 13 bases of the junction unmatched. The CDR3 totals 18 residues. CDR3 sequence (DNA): TGCGCCAGCAGCCAAGATAGCCTTAAGGGACAGGGTTTTTACGAGCAGTACTTC. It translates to CASSQDSLKGQGFYEQYF.

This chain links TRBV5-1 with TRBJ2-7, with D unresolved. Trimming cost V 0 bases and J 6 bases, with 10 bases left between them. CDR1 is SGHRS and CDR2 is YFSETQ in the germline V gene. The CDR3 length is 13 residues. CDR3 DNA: TGCGCCAGCAGCTTGGGGGCGCTGAGCGAGCAGTACTTC. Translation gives CASSLGALSEQYF.

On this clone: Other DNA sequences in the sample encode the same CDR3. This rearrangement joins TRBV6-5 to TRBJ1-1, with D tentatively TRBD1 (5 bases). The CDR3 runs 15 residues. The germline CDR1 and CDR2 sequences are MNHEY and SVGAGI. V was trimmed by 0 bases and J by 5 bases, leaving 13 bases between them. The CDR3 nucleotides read TGTGCCAGCAGTTACTCAAACGGCGGGGGGACTGAAGCTTTCTTT. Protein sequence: CASSYSNGGGTEAFF.

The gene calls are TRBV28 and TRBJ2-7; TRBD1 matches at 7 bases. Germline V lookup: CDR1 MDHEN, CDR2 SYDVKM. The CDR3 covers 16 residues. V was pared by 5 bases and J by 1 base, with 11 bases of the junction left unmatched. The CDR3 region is CASSGADRQISYEQYF. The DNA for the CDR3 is TGTGCCAGCAGTGGAGCGGACAGGCAGATTTCCTACGAGCAGTACTTC.

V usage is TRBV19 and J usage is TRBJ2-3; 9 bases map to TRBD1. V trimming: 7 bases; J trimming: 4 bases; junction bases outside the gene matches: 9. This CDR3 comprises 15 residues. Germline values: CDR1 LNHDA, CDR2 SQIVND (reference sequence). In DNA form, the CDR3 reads TGTGCCAGTATGGGGACAGGGAGTGTTGCAGATACGCAGTATTTT. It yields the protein CASMGTGSVADTQYF.

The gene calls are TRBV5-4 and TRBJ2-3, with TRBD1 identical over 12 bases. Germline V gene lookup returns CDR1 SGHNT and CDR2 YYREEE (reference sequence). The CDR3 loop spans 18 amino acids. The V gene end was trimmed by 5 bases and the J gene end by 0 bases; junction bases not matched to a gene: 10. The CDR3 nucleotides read TGTGCCAGCAGGGGGACAGGGGGCGAATTAACGAGCACAGATACGCAGTATTTT. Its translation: CASRGTGGELTSTDTQYF.